This section outlines one TCR beta chain sequence together with its context. Its target is not known. The sample comes from a study of shared clonotypes between healthy human individuals. Study-level points and caveats: Among non-shared clonotypes, generation probabilities were lower than among those shared by all four donors. Compared with memory subsets, naive subsets generally had larger estimated richness.

The authors split each subset's genomic DNA evenly across several immunoSEQ plates. This table comes from immunoSEQ multiplex PCR, and its TCRdb copy is limited to in-frame clones, with some not included. The top ten clones hold over 0.1% of a sample with some 2,100,000 clones, approximately 96% of them seen once. What was sequenced was naive CD4+ T cells sorted from blood. Subset described: CD45RA+ positively selected. The receptor was derived from a man younger than 35 in good health.

CDR3: CATSRDQVVVNQPQHF. CDR3 bases: TGTGCCACCAGCAGAGATCAAGTAGTGGTAAATCAGCCCCAGCATTTT. This sequence joins TRBV15 and TRBJ1-5; D gene uncertain. Trimming stripped 0 bases from V and 4 bases from J, with 13 bases between. Germline V CDR1 and CDR2: LNHNV, YYDKDF (reference sequence). This CDR3 contains 16 residues.